This TCR beta chain derives from a study of T cell responses to AZD1222 COVID-19 vaccine. Worth noting for this clone: Its antigen is undetermined.

Produced via immunoSEQ multiplex PCR; TCRdb's table is partial and in-frame only. The sample includes some 120,000 clones, approximately 83% of them seen just once. General study results and limits: It should be noted that donors were predominantly white British and more often female, and clonal diversity was possibly underestimated. AZD1222 recipients seropositive at baseline numbered only five or six. Reports say nearly half of spike-specific TCRs go after unmutated variant regions.

The CDR3 contains 14 residues. Deletions cut 6 bases from V and 3 bases from J, with 12 bases between. Germline V lookup: CDR1 ENHRY, CDR2 SYGVKD. The clonotype originates from an adult in good health. Here the sequenced sample was peripheral blood, taken on day 0 of MenACWY control vaccination. The chain is built from TRBV10-3 and TRBJ1-5; tentative D call: TRBD1 (6 bases). The chain's CDR3 is CAISRGFFNQPQHF. The CDR3 nucleotides are TGTGCCATCAGCAGGGGTTTCTTCAATCAGCCCCAGCATTTT.